These T cell receptor beta chains were read from a single sample in a study of Ad26.COV2.S vaccination and SARS-CoV-2 variants. The assay was immunoSEQ multiplex PCR, and TCRdb's table has in-frame clones only and misses some. The table records 350,000 to 500,000 clones, roughly 87% of them present only once. The starting material was peripheral blood, obtained in a trial of Ad26.COV2.S vaccine versus placebo. All receptors derive from a person aged 18-60 years who received the Ad26.COV2.S COVID-19 vaccine or a placebo. CDR3s include the opening cysteine and the closing phenylalanine or tryptophan. The D gene is left open where the match is weak. Only some rows state a clone size, as once, few, many or a class for expanded clones.

cdr3_nt cdr3_aa j_call clone_size d_call v_call
TGTGCCAGCACACCGGGACAGGTGGAGTACGAGCAGTACTTC CASTPGQVEYEQYF TRBJ2-7 NA TRBD1 TRBV25-1
TGTGCCTATGATGCAGGGGGCGAGCTAGCAGAGACCCAGTACTTC CAYDAGGELAETQYF TRBJ2-5 NA NA TRBV7-5
TGTGCCAGCAGCCCCCCCGGGACAGGATACAATGAGCAGTTCTTC CASSPPGTGYNEQFF TRBJ2-1 once TRBD1 TRBV7-2
TGTGCCTGGAGTGTACTCTTGGGATTTGAAGCTTTCTTT CAWSVLLGFEAFF TRBJ1-1 NA NA TRBV30
TGTGCCAGCGGTCCGGGCCTCTCCTACGAGCAGTACTTC CASGPGLSYEQYF TRBJ2-7 NA NA TRBV19
TGTGCCACCAGCAGAGATCCGGGGGGGAACTACGAGCAGTACTTC CATSRDPGGNYEQYF TRBJ2-7 NA TRBD2 TRBV15
TGTGCCAGCAGCCTGGGGGTGAAGCGGGAGGGGTCCTACAATGAGCAGTTCTTC CASSLGVKREGSYNEQFF TRBJ2-1 once TRBD2 TRBV7-8
TGCGCCAGCAGCTTACGGGACAGCCAAGAGACCCAGTACTTC CASSLRDSQETQYF TRBJ2-5 once TRBD1 TRBV5-1
TGTGCCAGCAGCTTCGGACTAGCAGGGAATGAGCAGTTCTTC CASSFGLAGNEQFF TRBJ2-1 NA TRBD2 TRBV7-2
TGTGCCAGCAGCTTAGGCGGAAGCACTGAAGCTTTCTTT CASSLGGSTEAFF TRBJ1-1 NA NA TRBV7-2
TGTGCCAGCAGTTACCCAGGGGACACCGGGGAGCTGTTTTTT CASSYPGDTGELFF TRBJ2-2 NA NA TRBV6-6
TGCGCCAGCAGCTCAGTAGCGGCCCACCACAATGAGCAGTTCTTC CASSSVAAHHNEQFF TRBJ2-1 NA NA TRBV5-1
TGTGCCAGCAGTCCATTCGGGGGAACCTACAATGAGCAGTTCTTC CASSPFGGTYNEQFF TRBJ2-1 NA NA TRBV7-8
TGTGCCAGCAGCTTAAGGTCTACCGTGGATGAGCAGTTCTTC CASSLRSTVDEQFF TRBJ2-1 NA NA TRBV11-3
TGTGCCAGCAGCTTGGCCCAGGGCCACGAGCAGTACTTC CASSLAQGHEQYF TRBJ2-7 NA NA TRBV5-6
TGTGCCAGTACAATAGGGACAGCCGACCCTCCAGGCGAGCAGTACTTC CASTIGTADPPGEQYF TRBJ2-7 NA TRBD1 TRBV19
TGTGCCAGCAGCCAAGGCGAGAGCTCCTACGAGCAGTACTTC CASSQGESSYEQYF TRBJ2-7 NA NA TRBV14
TGCGCCAGCAGCTTGGCCTCGGTAGCGGAGATCAGAAATGAGCAGTTCTTC CASSLASVAEIRNEQFF TRBJ2-1 NA NA TRBV5-1
TGTGCCAGCAGTTTGCCAGGGCGAGTCTATGGCTACACCTTC CASSLPGRVYGYTF TRBJ1-2 NA NA TRBV28
TGTGCCAGCAGCTTAGGTGGCCCGCCCTACGAGCAGTACTTC CASSLGGPPYEQYF TRBJ2-7 NA NA TRBV11-2
TGTGCCAGCAGCCAAGTTAGGGGCAGACCCACTACGGGAAAGACGCAGTATTTT CASSQVRGRPTTGKTQYF TRBJ2-3 NA NA TRBV3-1/TRBV3-2
TGTGCCAGCAGCAAAGTAGCGGGAGCCATCAATGAGCAGTTCTTC CASSKVAGAINEQFF TRBJ2-1 NA TRBD2 TRBV11-3
TGTGCCAGCAGATTGGAAGGGTATAATGAAAAACTGTTTTTT CASRLEGYNEKLFF TRBJ1-4 NA NA TRBV2
TGTGCCAGCAGCAAGCGGCTAGCGGGAGTAGAGGAGCAGTTCTTC CASSKRLAGVEEQFF TRBJ2-1 NA TRBD2 TRBV5-6
TGTGCCAGCAGTCTTACGTCCGGGACAGGGTTTCATAGCAATCAGCCCCAGCATTTT CASSLTSGTGFHSNQPQHF TRBJ1-5 NA TRBD1 TRBV6-6
TGTGCCAGCAGTTGGCAGGGCTCCTACGAGCAGTACTTC CASSWQGSYEQYF TRBJ2-7 NA NA TRBV28
TGCGCCAGCAGCCCAGACCGGAGGGTGTATCCCGCCAAAAACATTCAGTACTTC CASSPDRRVYPAKNIQYF TRBJ2-4 NA NA TRBV5-1
TGTGCCAGCAGCCTCGGAGGTGGCTCTGGAAACACCATATATTTT CASSLGGGSGNTIYF TRBJ1-3 NA NA TRBV7-2
TGTGCCAGCAGCGGACAGAGTAATCACAATGAGCAGTTCTTC CASSGQSNHNEQFF TRBJ2-1 NA NA TRBV28
TGCGCCAGCAGCCGATCCGGTGAAGCTTTCTTT CASSRSGEAFF TRBJ1-1 NA NA TRBV4-3
TGCGCCAGCAGCTTGACCGGGACTAGCTCAAATGAGCAGTTCTTC CASSLTGTSSNEQFF TRBJ2-1 NA TRBD2 TRBV5-1
TGCAGTGCTAGGTCGGAGACCCAGTACTTC CSARSETQYF TRBJ2-5 NA NA TRBV20-1
TGCGCCAGCAGCTTGGGGACAGGGGGTCAGACCCAGTACTTC CASSLGTGGQTQYF TRBJ2-5 NA TRBD1 TRBV5-1
TGTGCCAGCAGCCCAATGGTCGGTTGGGGGTTCGGGATGAACACTGAAGCTTTCTTT CASSPMVGWGFGMNTEAFF TRBJ1-1 NA NA TRBV27
TGCGCCAGCAGCTTCTGGGCGAGACAGAGCCAAGAGACCCAGTACTTC CASSFWARQSQETQYF TRBJ2-5 NA NA TRBV5-1
TGTGCCAGCTCCAGACCCTTGAACACTGAAGCTTTCTTT CASSRPLNTEAFF TRBJ1-1 NA NA TRBV18
TGTGCCACCTCGGAGGGAGGGAGCACAGATACGCAGTATTTT CATSEGGSTDTQYF TRBJ2-3 NA TRBD2 TRBV24-1
TGCAGCGTTTCAACAGGGAACACTGAAGCTTTCTTT CSVSTGNTEAFF TRBJ1-1 NA NA TRBV29-1
TGTGCCAGCGGACAAGTTTTGGGGGGGATAGAGGAGACCCAGTACTTC CASGQVLGGIEETQYF TRBJ2-5 NA TRBD2 TRBV28
TGTGCCAGCAGCGTTCGGGGGGGATGGGAAAAACTGTTTTTT CASSVRGGWEKLFF TRBJ1-4 NA NA TRBV3-1/TRBV3-2
TGTGCCAGCAGTTTACAGGGGCCCTACGAGCAGTACTTC CASSLQGPYEQYF TRBJ2-7 once NA TRBV27
TGCGCCAGCAGTCAATCACTCCGAGGGGGACACCGTGAAAAACTGTTTTTT CASSQSLRGGHREKLFF TRBJ1-4 NA NA TRBV23-1
TGTGCCAGCAGCCCACAGCGATCACCCCACGAGGACTACGAGCAGTACTTC CASSPQRSPHEDYEQYF TRBJ2-7 NA NA TRBV7-9
TGCGCCAGCAGCCCGGACAGGCCCTCTGGAAACACCATATATTTT CASSPDRPSGNTIYF TRBJ1-3 NA TRBD1 TRBV5-1
TGTGCCAGTGGGGACAGGGGGACCAAAAACATTCAGTACTTC CASGDRGTKNIQYF TRBJ2-4 NA TRBD1 TRBV19